The rows below give T cell receptor beta chains drawn from one sample of a study of blood T cells in healthy people across ages. TCRdb reprocessed the 5' RACE reads via MiXCR and lists one record per CDR3 protein. The sample has about 1.1 million distinct CDR3 sequences, around two fifths seen once; the top ten hold roughly 14%. Material: blood. These receptors were obtained from a man between 18 and 35 years old in good health. Each CDR3 is given with its conserved first and last residue. D genes are given only for firm matches. Size is stated for part of the rows, as once, few or many counts, or as a class when the clone is expanded.

>TRBV20-1|.|.|TRBJ1-2
TGCAGTGCTAATCCGGGGGGGGCTAACTACGGCTACACCTTC
CSANPGGANYGYTF
>TRBV13|few|TRBD1|TRBJ1-6
TGTGCCAGCAGCTTAGGCCGCCTGACAGGGAATTCACCCCTCCACTTT
CASSLGRLTGNSPLHF
>TRBV5-1|few|.|TRBJ1-1
TGTGCCAGCAGCTTAGTCGAAGGTGAAGCTTTCTTT
CASSLVEGEAFF
>TRBV6-2/TRBV6-3|.|.|TRBJ2-1
TGTGCCAGCAGCCGGCAGGGGCTGGGTAATGAGCAGTTCTTC
CASSRQGLGNEQFF
>TRBV13|once|TRBD1|TRBJ1-2
TGTGCCCGCAGCCTAGGGGGCGAACATGGCTACACCTTC
CARSLGGEHGYTF
>TRBV5-1|many|.|TRBJ1-2
TGCGCCAGCAGCCTGGGAGGGGTGGACTATGGCTACACCTTC
CASSLGGVDYGYTF
>TRBV27|.|TRBD1|TRBJ1-2
TGTGCCAGCAGACCGACAGGGTCCGTCTATGGCTACACCTTC
CASRPTGSVYGYTF
>TRBV5-1|.|.|TRBJ2-5
TGCGCCAGCAGCTTGGTTTTAGACCCGCAAGAGACCCAGTACTTC
CASSLVLDPQETQYF
>TRBV7-2|few|TRBD1|TRBJ2-7
TGTGCCAGCAGCTTAGACTTGGGACAGCCCTACGAGCAGTACTTC
CASSLDLGQPYEQYF
>TRBV6-5|.|TRBD1|TRBJ2-7
TGTGCCAGCAGTTACTCGAGTTCCCGGACAGGGAACCCCGAGCAGTACTTC
CASSYSSSRTGNPEQYF
>TRBV20-1|.|TRBD1|TRBJ1-2
TGTAGTGCTCGACGGCGACAGGGAGGCTACACCTTC
CSARRRQGGYTF
>TRBV9|.|.|TRBJ2-2
TGTGCCAGCAGCATCCAGGGGAAGGGCGGGGAGCTGTTTTTT
CASSIQGKGGELFF
>TRBV20-1|.|.|TRBJ1-5
TGCAGTGCTAGAGGGCCAAAAGTAGTAGGCAATCAGCCCCAGCATTTT
CSARGPKVVGNQPQHF
>TRBV5-1|few|.|TRBJ2-5
TGCGCCACCGCGGAGGGACTCCCCCGAGGAGAGACCCAGTACTTC
CATAEGLPRGETQYF
>TRBV7-2|few|.|TRBJ1-2
TGTGCCAGCAGCCCGGGTCCTCAAGATGGCTACACCTTC
CASSPGPQDGYTF
>TRBV5-5|.|.|TRBJ2-3
TGTGCCAGCAGCTTGGGGGGTACAGGTATTTTCACAGATACGCAGTATTTT
CASSLGGTGIFTDTQYF
>TRBV24-1|.|TRBD1|TRBJ2-3
TGTGCCACCAGTGAAGGGACAGGGGGCGCAGATACGCAGTATTTT
CATSEGTGGADTQYF